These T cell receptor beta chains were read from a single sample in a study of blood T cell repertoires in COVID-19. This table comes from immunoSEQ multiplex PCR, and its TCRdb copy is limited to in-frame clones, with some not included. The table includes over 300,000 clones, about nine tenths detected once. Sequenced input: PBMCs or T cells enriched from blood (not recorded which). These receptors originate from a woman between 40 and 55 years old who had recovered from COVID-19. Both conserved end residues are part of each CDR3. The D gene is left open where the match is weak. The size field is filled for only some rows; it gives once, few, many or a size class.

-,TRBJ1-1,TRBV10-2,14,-,CASCKGVLNTEAFF,TGCGCCAGTTGTAAGGGGGTTTTGAACACTGAAGCTTTCTTT
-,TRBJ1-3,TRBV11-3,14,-,CASAGGAAGNTIYF,TGTGCCAGCGCCGGGGGAGCAGCGGGAAACACCATATATTTT
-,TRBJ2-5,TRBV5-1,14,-,CASSPGSQQETQYF,TGCGCCAGCAGCCCCGGGTCTCAACAAGAGACCCAGTACTTC
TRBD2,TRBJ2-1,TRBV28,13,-,CASSRTSGALEFF,TGTGCCAGCAGCCGGACTAGCGGGGCATTGGAGTTCTTC
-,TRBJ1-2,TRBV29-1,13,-,CSVPSGHSYGYTF,TGCAGCGTTCCTTCAGGACACTCATATGGCTACACCTTC
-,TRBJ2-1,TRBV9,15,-,CASSVGGGAGNEQFF,TGTGCCAGCAGCGTAGGGGGCGGGGCTGGCAATGAGCAGTTCTTC
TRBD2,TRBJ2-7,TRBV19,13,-,CASSSTSAREQYF,TGTGCCAGTAGTTCGACTAGCGCTCGCGAGCAGTACTTC
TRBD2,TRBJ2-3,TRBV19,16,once,CASSNIAGGPTDTQYF,TGTGCCAGTAGTAATATAGCGGGAGGGCCCACAGATACGCAGTATTTT
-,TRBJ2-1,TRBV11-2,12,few,CASSLQVSEQFF,TGTGCCAGCAGCCTACAGGTGAGTGAGCAGTTCTTC
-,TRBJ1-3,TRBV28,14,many,CASTPEGPGNTIYF,TGTGCCAGCACCCCGGAGGGTCCCGGAAACACCATATATTTT
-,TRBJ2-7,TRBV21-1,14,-,CASSAGLAVREQYF,TGTGCCAGCAGCGCGGGACTAGCCGTGAGAGAGCAGTACTTC
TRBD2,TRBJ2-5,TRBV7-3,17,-,CASSSGLAGAYQETQYF,TGTGCCAGCAGCTCGGGACTAGCGGGGGCCTACCAAGAGACCCAGTACTTC
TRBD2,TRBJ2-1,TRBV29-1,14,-,CSVKRGPSYNEQFF,TGCAGCGTTAAGCGGGGGCCCTCCTACAATGAGCAGTTCTTC
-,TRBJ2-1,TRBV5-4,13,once,CASSPTRANEQFF,TGTGCCAGCAGCCCGACTAGGGCTAATGAGCAGTTCTTC
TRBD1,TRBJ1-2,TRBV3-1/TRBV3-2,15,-,CASRPSGTEAYGYTF,TGTGCCAGCAGACCTTCGGGGACAGAAGCCTATGGCTACACCTTC
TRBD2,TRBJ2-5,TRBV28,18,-,CASSSQKGRTSGSETQYF,TGTGCCAGCAGTTCCCAGAAGGGGAGGACTAGCGGGAGTGAGACCCAGTACTTC
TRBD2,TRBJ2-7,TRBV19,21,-,CASSISGTPKGLAGGSYEQYF,TGTGCCAGTAGTATCTCTGGGACGCCTAAGGGACTAGCGGGAGGCTCCTACGAGCAGTACTTC
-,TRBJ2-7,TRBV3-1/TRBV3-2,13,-,CASRPGLSYEQYF,TGTGCCAGCAGGCCGGGACTTTCCTACGAGCAGTACTTC
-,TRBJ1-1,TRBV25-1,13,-,CASRGGRRTEAFF,TGTGCCAGCAGGGGGGGGAGGAGAACTGAAGCTTTCTTT
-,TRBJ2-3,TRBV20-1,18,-,CSASKDSPSLILVDTQYF,TGCAGTGCGAGTAAAGATAGCCCCTCTTTGATATTGGTAGATACGCAGTATTTT
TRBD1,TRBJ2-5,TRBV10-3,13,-,CASAQGVGETQYF,TGTGCCAGTGCACAGGGGGTGGGGGAGACCCAGTACTTC
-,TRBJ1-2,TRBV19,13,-,CASTPAGGNGYTF,TGTGCCAGTACCCCCGCGGGGGGAAACGGCTACACCTTC
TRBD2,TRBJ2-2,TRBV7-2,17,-,CASSAGLAGGPTGELFF,TGTGCCAGCAGCGCAGGACTAGCGGGAGGGCCTACCGGGGAGCTGTTTTTT
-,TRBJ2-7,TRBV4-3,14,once,CASSQTGLTYEQYF,TGCGCCAGCAGCCAAACGGGACTTACTTACGAGCAGTACTTC
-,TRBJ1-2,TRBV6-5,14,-,CASCPQGFNYGYTF,TGTGCCAGCTGCCCACAGGGATTTAACTATGGCTACACCTTC
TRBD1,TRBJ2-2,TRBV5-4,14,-,CASSSDRVAGELFF,TGTGCCAGCAGCTCGGACAGGGTGGCCGGGGAGCTGTTTTTT
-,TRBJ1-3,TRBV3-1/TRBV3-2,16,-,CASSQGWGGDGNTIYF,TGTGCCAGCAGCCAAGGCTGGGGAGGGGACGGAAACACCATATATTTT
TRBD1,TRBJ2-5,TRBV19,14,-,CASSPSGGKETQYF,TGTGCCAGTAGTCCATCAGGGGGAAAAGAGACCCAGTACTTC
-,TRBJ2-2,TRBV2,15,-,CASSLNRGGTGELFF,TGTGCCAGCAGTTTGAACAGGGGAGGCACCGGGGAGCTGTTTTTT
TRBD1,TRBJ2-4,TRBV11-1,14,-,CATASTGRKNIQYF,TGTGCCACCGCCTCGACAGGGCGAAAAAACATCCAGTACTTC
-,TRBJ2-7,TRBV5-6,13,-,CASSYREPYEQYF,TGTGCCAGCAGCTACAGGGAGCCCTACGAGCAGTACTTC
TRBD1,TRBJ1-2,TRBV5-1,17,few,CASNLLGQGATSYGYTF,TGCGCCAGCAACTTACTTGGACAGGGGGCTACTAGCTATGGCTACACCTTC
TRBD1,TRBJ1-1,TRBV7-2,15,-,CASSKRTGMNTEAFF,TGTGCCAGCAGCAAACGGACAGGGATGAACACTGAAGCTTTCTTT
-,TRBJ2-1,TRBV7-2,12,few,CASTLAWGEQFF,TGTGCCAGCACCCTAGCGTGGGGCGAGCAGTTCTTC
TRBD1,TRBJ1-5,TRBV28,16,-,CASSPGGTGVNQPQHF,TGTGCCAGCAGTCCCGGGGGGACAGGGGTCAATCAGCCCCAGCATTTT
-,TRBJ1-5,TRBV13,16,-,CASSLRGEGGNQPQHF,TGTGCCAGCAGCTTAAGGGGAGAGGGGGGCAATCAGCCCCAGCATTTT
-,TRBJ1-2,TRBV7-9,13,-,CASSLTWRDGYTF,TGTGCCAGCAGCTTGACGTGGCGGGATGGCTACACCTTC
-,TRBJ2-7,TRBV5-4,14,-,CASSRSTGYYEQYF,TGTGCCAGCAGCCGATCCACAGGATACTACGAGCAGTACTTC
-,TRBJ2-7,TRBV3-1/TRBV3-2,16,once,CASSQIGQPSSYEQYF,TGTGCCAGCAGCCAAATTGGGCAGCCGAGCTCCTACGAGCAGTACTTC
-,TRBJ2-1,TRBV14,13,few,CASSFLSYNEQFF,TGTGCCAGCAGCTTTTTATCGTACAATGAGCAGTTCTTC
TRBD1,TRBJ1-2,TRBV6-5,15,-,CASSYSRGGSYGYTF,TGTGCCAGCAGTTACTCCAGAGGGGGCAGCTATGGCTACACCTTC
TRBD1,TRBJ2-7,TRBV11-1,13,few,CASSLGQGLEQYF,TGTGCCAGCAGCTTGGGACAGGGTCTCGAGCAGTACTTC
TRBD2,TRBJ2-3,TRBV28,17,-,CASTPIGVAGGPVAQYF,TGTGCCAGCACCCCAATCGGCGTAGCGGGGGGCCCTGTGGCGCAGTATTTT
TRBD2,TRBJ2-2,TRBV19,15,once,CASSATGGNTGELFF,TGTGCCAGTAGTGCGACGGGGGGAAACACCGGGGAGCTGTTTTTT
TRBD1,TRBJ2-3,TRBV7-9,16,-,CASSLVPGQITDTQYF,TGTGCCAGCAGCTTAGTTCCGGGACAGATAACAGATACGCAGTATTTT
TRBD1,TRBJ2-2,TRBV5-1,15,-,CASSRDRRNTGELFF,TGCGCCAGCAGCCGGGACAGAAGGAACACCGGGGAGCTGTTTTTT
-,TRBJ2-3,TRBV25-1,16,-,CASSDVVASVTDTQYF,TGTGCCAGCAGTGATGTTGTAGCCTCCGTCACAGATACGCAGTATTTT
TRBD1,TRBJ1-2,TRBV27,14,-,CASRAQGARYGYTF,TGTGCCAGCAGAGCACAGGGGGCTAGGTATGGCTACACCTTC
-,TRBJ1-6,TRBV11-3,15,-,CASSPDGGANSPLHF,TGTGCCAGCAGCCCCGATGGGGGGGCGAATTCACCCCTCCACTTT
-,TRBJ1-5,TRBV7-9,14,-,CASSLTEPFQPQHF,TGTGCCAGCAGCTTAACAGAGCCCTTCCAGCCCCAGCATTTT
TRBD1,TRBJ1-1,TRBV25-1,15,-,CASSGNRGLGAEAFF,TGTGCCAGCAGTGGAAACAGGGGGCTTGGCGCTGAAGCTTTCTTT
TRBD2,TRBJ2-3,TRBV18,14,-,CASSPGTTTDTQYF,TGTGCCAGCTCACCAGGGACTACAACAGATACGCAGTATTTT
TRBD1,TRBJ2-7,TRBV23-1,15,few,CARGQGDPPLYEQYF,TGCGCCAGGGGACAGGGAGATCCCCCACTGTACGAGCAGTACTTC
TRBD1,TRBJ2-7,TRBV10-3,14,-,CAIRKGQDAYEQYF,TGTGCCATCAGAAAAGGACAGGATGCCTACGAGCAGTACTTC